Listed below are T cell receptor beta chains from one sample, sequenced in a study of OX40 agonist ivuxolimab in advanced cancers. The repertoire was sequenced with immunoSEQ multiplex PCR; TCRdb's copy has only in-frame clones and lacks some. The sample has approximately 76,000 clones; more than 85% are singletons. The sequencing here drew on CD4+ or CD8+ T cells sorted from blood, taken in a trial of the OX40 agonist ivuxolimab. The receptors originated from an adult with an advanced solid tumor such as melanoma, head and neck, liver or kidney cancer. Each CDR3 is given with its conserved first and last residue. Fields, in order: J gene, V gene, D gene, clone size, CDR3 DNA, CDR3 protein. A D gene is named only where the DNA matches it firmly. Expanded clones are given a class, and other clones once, few, many or no size at all.

>TRBJ2-2|TRBV27|TRBD2|.
TGTGCCAGCAGTTTAGGGGGGGCCGGGGAGCTGTTTTTT
CASSLGGAGELFF
>TRBJ1-1|TRBV2|.|few
TGTGCCGGTACAGAGAACACTGAAGCTTTCTTT
CAGTENTEAFF
>TRBJ1-1|TRBV19|.|few
TGTGCCAGTAGTATTGACCTGTCGACTGAAGCTTTCTTT
CASSIDLSTEAFF
>TRBJ1-2|TRBV7-2|.|.
TGTGCCAGCAGCTTAGAACGATGGGATGGCTACACCTTC
CASSLERWDGYTF
>TRBJ2-7|TRBV6-1|.|.
TGTGCCAGCAGTGAAGGAGTTTCCTACGAGCAGTACTTC
CASSEGVSYEQYF
>TRBJ1-2|TRBV29-1|.|.
TGCAGCGTTGAAGACACAGGTTCCCGGGGCTACACCTTC
CSVEDTGSRGYTF
>TRBJ1-2|TRBV13|.|many
TGTGCCAGCAGTCGGAGGTTCCCGCCTGGCTACACCTTC
CASSRRFPPGYTF
>TRBJ2-7|TRBV7-9|.|.
TGTGCCAGCAGCCCAGGGCTTGGGGAGCAGTACTTC
CASSPGLGEQYF
>TRBJ1-5|TRBV28|TRBD1|.
TGTGCCGGGGAGGACAGGTCTCCAGATCGGACGAATCAGCCCCAGCATTTT
CAGEDRSPDRTNQPQHF
>TRBJ1-1|TRBV11-3|.|once
TGTGCCAGCAGCTTCTGGACAGTTAGGACTGAAGCTTTCTTT
CASSFWTVRTEAFF
>TRBJ1-2|TRBV7-9|.|.
TGTGCCAGCAGCTTAGAAGGGTGGGGTGCAGGAGCTAACTATGGCTACACCTTC
CASSLEGWGAGANYGYTF